This TCR beta chain emerged from a study of shared T cell receptors in the human thymus. The table came from immunoSEQ multiplex PCR; TCRdb's copy has only in-frame clones and leaves some out. The sample lists hundreds of thousands of clones, roughly 94% occurring once. J gave up 1 base and V 6 bases, and 7 bases lay outside the gene matches. CDR3 length equals 15 residues. Looked up from germline, CDR1 is MNHNS and CDR2 is SASEGT. Sample: thymocytes. This sequence was found in a human donor. The chain combines TRBV6-1 with TRBJ2-3, with 7 bases fitting TRBD1. The CDR3 sequence is CASRDRVGGTDTQYF. The DNA of the CDR3 is TGTGCCAGCAGAGACAGGGTGGGTGGCACAGATACGCAGTATTTT.